This entry lists 31 T cell receptor beta chains sequenced from one sample in a study of cytomegalovirus exposure and HLA in healthy donors. The PCR ran on 60 Vbeta and 13 Jbeta primers. Sequenced by immunoSEQ multiplex PCR; TCRdb stores in-frame clones only, minus some. The sample gives around 170,000 clones, around 80% of which show up once; approximately 1.5% is in the top ten. The sequenced material came from PBMCs. These receptors all stem from a man aged 40-49 years in good health and CMV-seronegative.

V gene TRBV10-3 combines with J gene TRBJ2-2, with 7 nucleotides matching TRBD2. Germline V gene data show CDR1 as ENHRY and CDR2 as SYGVKD. V lost 8 bases to trimming and J lost 7 bases; unmatched junction nucleotides: 7. This CDR3 is 13 amino acids long. CDR3 in amino acids: CAIGGLEIGELFF. The CDR3 nucleotides are TGTGCCATCGGCGGACTAGAGATCGGGGAGCTGTTTTTT.

The chain is built from TRBV28 and TRBJ1-5, with 8 bases that match TRBD1. The length of the CDR3 is 19 residues. The ends lost 5 bases at V and 3 bases at J; junction bases unmatched: 18. Germline lookup yields CDR1 MDHEN and CDR2 SYDVKM. The CDR3 here is CASSPFSFTGTGSNQPQHF. CDR3 DNA sequence: TGTGCCAGCAGTCCCTTCTCTTTCACCGGGACAGGATCCAATCAGCCCCAGCATTTT.

The chain combines TRBV28 with TRBJ2-2, with 12 bases lining up with TRBD2. The trim removed 3 bases at V and 0 bases at J, leaving 14 bases unmatched. Germline V gene lookup returns CDR1 MDHEN and CDR2 SYDVKM. This CDR3 is built from 21 residues. CDR3 in amino acids: CASSFYPGTRTSGANTGELFF. DNA of the CDR3: TGTGCCAGCAGTTTTTATCCGGGGACCCGGACTAGCGGGGCGAACACCGGGGAGCTGTTTTTT.

This clone has more than one count but fewer than ten. The V gene is TRBV27, the J gene TRBJ2-1; D might be TRBD2 (6 bases). Germline V CDR1 and CDR2: MNHEY, SMNVEV (reference sequence). This CDR3 contains 16 residues. V shed 8 bases and J shed 0 bases, with 17 bases lying between them. As DNA, the CDR3 is TGTGCCAGCGGGACCGTAGCGGTTAGCTCCTACAATGAGCAGTTCTTC. Protein: CASGTVAVSSYNEQFF.

This sequence joins TRBV7-6 and TRBJ2-3, with unresolved D. There are 15 residues in the CDR3. Germline V CDR1 and CDR2: SGHVS, FNYEAQ. V was trimmed by 2 bases and J by 0 bases, leaving 9 bases between them. CDR3 sequence: CASSLPQRSTDTQYF. CDR3 DNA sequence: TGTGCCAGCAGCTTACCCCAGAGGAGCACAGATACGCAGTATTTT.

This clone was seen only once. J is TRBJ2-7 and V is TRBV19, with 8 bases identical to TRBD1. The CDR3 extends over 14 amino acids. The trim removed 5 bases at V and 4 bases at J, leaving 7 bases unmatched. The germline gives CDR1 LNHDA, CDR2 SQIVND (reference sequence). CDR3: CASSPGTGRYEQYF. The CDR3 bases are TGTGCCAGTAGTCCGGGGACAGGCCGATACGAGCAGTACTTC.

This chain uses TRBV29-1 with TRBJ1-1; 9 bases agree with TRBD1. V was pared by 7 bases and J by 10 bases, with 13 bases of the junction left unmatched. The germline gives CDR1 SQVTM, CDR2 ANQGSEA. CDR3 size: 13 residues. Here the CDR3 reads CSAETGGLGGAFF. The CDR3 DNA is TGCAGCGCAGAGACAGGGGGACTTGGGGGAGCTTTCTTT.

This clone has a handful of counts. This chain connects TRBV7-9 to TRBJ2-1, with TRBD2 matching 8 bases. This CDR3 is 14 amino acids long. Trimming at V came to 4 bases and at J to 10 bases, leaving 9 bases not matched to a gene. The germline V gene encodes CDR1 SEHNR and CDR2 FQNEAQ (reference sequence). For the CDR3, the DNA is TGTGCCAGCAGCTCCGGGACTAGTTTGTCGGAGCAGTTCTTC. It yields the protein CASSSGTSLSEQFF.

V and J are TRBV11-2 and TRBJ1-2; D is ambiguous. V lost 1 base, J lost 8 bases, and 14 bases lay in between. Germline CDR1 is SGHAT and CDR2 is FQNNGV. This CDR3 has 14 residues. The CDR3 region has the DNA TGTGCCAGCAGCTTAGTCTTGGGCCGAGGGGGCTACACCTTC. Translated, it gives CASSLVLGRGGYTF.

The chain is built from TRBV7-9 and TRBJ1-1; possible D gene TRBD1, 5 bases. The CDR3 contains 14 residues. Germline V gene lookup returns CDR1 SEHNR and CDR2 FQNEAQ (reference sequence). The V end was cut by 7 bases, the J end by 0 bases, with 12 bases between. CDR3 sequence (DNA): TGTGCCAGCACCTGGGACTTTATGAACACTGAAGCTTTCTTT. Translating gives CASTWDFMNTEAFF.

V usage is TRBV7-9 and J usage is TRBJ2-4; perhaps TRBD1 as D (6 bases). This CDR3 region has 15 residues. V lost 3 bases to trimming and J lost 8 bases, with 17 bases between them. The V gene's germline CDR1 is SEHNR and CDR2 FQNEAQ (reference sequence). The CDR3 spells CASSLAGTRGDIQYF. The CDR3 coding sequence is TGTGCCAGCAGCTTGGCCGGGACAAGAGGGGACATTCAGTACTTC.

This sequence joins TRBV28 and TRBJ2-1, with D perhaps TRBD2 (6 bases). V was pared by 2 bases and J by 0 bases, with 11 bases between. This CDR3 region has 16 residues. Germline CDR1 and CDR2: MDHEN and SYDVKM. The CDR3, as DNA: TGTGCCAGCAGTTTAGGGGGACTCACCTCCTACAATGAGCAGTTCTTC. Protein: CASSLGGLTSYNEQFF.

This clone was recorded once. The V call is TRBV2, the J call TRBJ1-1; possible D gene TRBD1, 5 bases. Trimming took off 9 bases at V and 0 bases at J, with 14 bases between the two ends. The CDR3 consists of 14 residues. Germline CDR1 is SNHLY and CDR2 is FYNNEI. The DNA for the CDR3 is TGTGCCAGGGAGATCGACAGCATGAACACTGAAGCTTTCTTT. Translating it yields CAREIDSMNTEAFF. The full variable domain, rest sourced from reference TRBV2 and TRBJ1-1, is EPEVTQTPSHQVTQMGQEVILRCVPISNHLYFYWYRQILGQKVEFLVSFYNNEISEKSEIFDDQFSVERPDGSNFTLKIRSTKLEDSAMYFCAREIDSMNTEAFFGQGTRLTVV.

The chain has TRBV5-1 and TRBJ1-1; D might be TRBD1 (6 bases). The CDR3 runs 14 residues. Germline V gene lookup returns CDR1 SGHRS and CDR2 YFSETQ. Trimming took 2 bases from V and 1 from J, leaving 9 bases between them. DNA for the CDR3: TGCGCCAGCAGCTTCGGACAGTCGAACACTGAAGCTTTCTTT. Its translation: CASSFGQSNTEAFF.

The rearrangement links TRBV27 to TRBJ2-1; 10 nucleotides line up with TRBD2. Germline V CDR1 and CDR2: MNHEY, SMNVEV (reference sequence). Trimming removed 4 bases from V and 5 bases from J; junction bases left unmatched: 5. The CDR3 contains 15 residues. In nucleotides, the CDR3 is TGTGCCAGCAGTTCACTAGCGGGGAGGAACAATGAGCAGTTCTTC. Amino acid sequence: CASSSLAGRNNEQFF.

The genes are TRBV27 and TRBJ2-5, with D possibly being TRBD2 (5 bases). Trimming removed 1 base from V and 2 bases from J, with 8 bases in between. Germline assignment: CDR1 MNHEY and CDR2 SMNVEV (reference sequence). The CDR3 contains 14 residues. The CDR3 sequence is CASSLFGNQETQYF. DNA of the CDR3: TGTGCCAGCAGTTTATTCGGGAATCAAGAGACCCAGTACTTC.

CDR3 nucleotide sequence: TGCGCCAGCAGCTCCGGACTGCCAGAGACCCAGTACTTC. Translated, it gives CASSSGLPETQYF. The chain combines TRBV5-1 with TRBJ2-5; maybe TRBD2 (5 bases). Trimming pared 3 bases from V and 4 bases from J, leaving 10 bases between. Germline CDR1 reads SGHRS; CDR2 reads YFSETQ. This CDR3 comprises 13 residues.

The chain recombines TRBV28 with TRBJ2-7; 10 bases map to TRBD1. The CDR3 is 17 residues long. Per germline, CDR1 MDHEN and CDR2 SYDVKM. J was trimmed by 0 bases and V by 5 bases; bases with no gene match: 10. The CDR3 DNA is TGTGCCAGCAGTATCCGGGACAGGGGTATATACTCCTACGAGCAGTACTTC. It specifies CASSIRDRGIYSYEQYF.

The J gene is TRBJ2-5, the V gene TRBV20-1; TRBD2 aligns across 7 bases. The CDR3 has 11 amino acids. The germline V gene has CDR1 DFQATT and CDR2 SNEGSKA (reference sequence). J was trimmed by 3 bases and V by 8 bases; bases with no gene match: 3. In nucleotides, the CDR3 is TGCAGTACTCTAGCGGAAGAGACCCAGTACTTC. It encodes CSTLAEETQYF.

V gene TRBV28 combines with J gene TRBJ1-3; a possible D gene is TRBD1 (6 bases). CDR1 and CDR2 (germline): MDHEN, SYDVKM. With 3 bases removed from V and 4 bases from J, the gap between germline ends came to 13 bases. The CDR3 totals 15 residues. The CDR3 DNA sequence: TGTGCCAGCAGTTTTGACCCCCAGGGGGGAAACACCATATATTTT. It translates to CASSFDPQGGNTIYF.

The chain carries TRBV5-6 and TRBJ1-2, with 7 positions matching TRBD1. This CDR3 contains 14 residues. From germline, CDR1 is SGHDT and CDR2 YYEEEE. V lost 4 bases, J lost 8 bases, and 11 bases stayed unmatched. The CDR3 region is CASSPRTGVRGYTF. For the CDR3, the DNA is TGTGCCAGCAGCCCACGGACAGGAGTGAGGGGCTACACCTTC.

V is TRBV11-3 and J is TRBJ2-3; the match to TRBD2 covers 7 bases. The V gene end was trimmed by 2 bases and the J gene end by 0 bases; junction bases not matched to a gene: 2. Germline values: CDR1 SGHNT, CDR2 YENEEA. This CDR3 is built from 15 residues. CDR3 loop: CASSLYGRSTDTQYF. The DNA for the CDR3 is TGTGCCAGCAGCTTATACGGGAGGAGCACAGATACGCAGTATTTT.

The chain employs TRBV7-7 and TRBJ2-5; 8 bases match TRBD2. CDR1 and CDR2 from the germline V gene are SSHAT and FNYEAQ (reference sequence). J gave up 5 bases and V 1 base, and 3 bases lay outside the gene matches. This CDR3 has 14 amino acids. CDR3 residues: CASSLGTSHETQYF. Here the CDR3 DNA reads TGTGCCAGCAGCTTAGGGACTAGCCATGAGACCCAGTACTTC.

In this sample, this clone turned up a few times. V is TRBV7-9 and J is TRBJ1-3; D is unresolved. V lost 1 base, J lost 2 bases, and 9 bases lay in between. Germline assignment: CDR1 SEHNR and CDR2 FQNEAQ (reference sequence). This CDR3 spans 15 amino acids. The CDR3 DNA follows: TGTGCCAGCAGCTTAGGCGGCCGGGCTGGAAACACCATATATTTT. Protein sequence: CASSLGGRAGNTIYF.

In the case of this clone: A read error may be the cause here, since a much bigger clone is one base away. At the DNA level, this CDR3 is encoded by other sequences in the same sample as well. The chain is built from TRBV27 and TRBJ1-1; a weak D match, TRBD1 (5 bases). Germline assignment: CDR1 MNHEY and CDR2 SMNVEV (reference sequence). V lost 2 bases and J 1 base, leaving 8 bases between the germline ends. This CDR3 has 14 residues. CDR3 coding DNA: TGTGCCAGCAGTTTAGGCCAGGGGAACACTGAAGCTTTCTTT. This gives the protein CASSLGQGNTEAFF.

This clone showed up just a few times. This chain links TRBV6-4 with TRBJ2-3; weak D call: TRBD1 (5 bases). V lost 3 bases to trimming and J lost 1 base, with 8 bases between them. The germline V gene encodes CDR1 MRHNA and CDR2 SNTAGT. CDR3 length: 14 residues. CDR3 region: CASSERGGTDTQYF. The CDR3, as DNA: TGTGCCAGCAGTGAAAGGGGCGGCACAGATACGCAGTATTTT.

This sequence joins TRBV6-1 and TRBJ2-7; D perhaps matches TRBD1 (6 bases). With 10 bases removed from V and 3 bases from J, the gap between germline ends came to 10 bases. The CDR3 has 11 amino acids. CDR1 is MNHNS, CDR2 SASEGT, per germline. The CDR3 loop reads CATGQYYEQYV. CDR3 sequence (DNA): TGTGCCACCGGACAGTACTACGAGCAGTACGTC.

In this sample, this clone turned up once. The chain joins TRBV18 to TRBJ2-5, with TRBD1 matching over 10 bases. Germline assignment: CDR1 KGHSH and CDR2 LQKENI. The CDR3 is 15 amino acids. V gave up 6 bases and J gave up 3 bases; unmatched junction bases: 7. This chain's CDR3 is CASSPGQGWKETQYF. The CDR3 DNA follows: TGTGCCAGCTCTCCGGGACAGGGGTGGAAAGAGACCCAGTACTTC.

A few counts support this clone. This rearrangement joins TRBV5-6 to TRBJ1-2; D is uncertain. Germline CDR1 and CDR2: SGHDT and YYEEEE. With 4 bases removed from V and 4 bases from J, the gap between germline ends came to 11 bases. The CDR3 covers 13 residues. The CDR3 region is CASSPMEGYGYTF. The CDR3 nucleotides are TGTGCCAGCAGCCCGATGGAGGGCTATGGCTACACCTTC.

The chain uses TRBV28 and TRBJ1-2; D not resolved. The CDR3 sequence is 15 residues long. Germline V gives CDR1 MDHEN, CDR2 SYDVKM. Trimming pared 5 bases from V and 6 bases from J, leaving 19 bases between. The CDR3 coding sequence is TGTGCCAGCAGTGGCCGGGTGCGGGGAGGAAATGGCTACACCTTC. Its translation: CASSGRVRGGNGYTF.

The genes are TRBV5-1 and TRBJ1-2; 7 positions match TRBD1. This CDR3 is 16 amino acids long. The germline V gene encodes CDR1 SGHRS and CDR2 YFSETQ. With V trimmed by 0 bases and J by 5 bases, 10 bases remained unmatched. The CDR3 DNA follows: TGCGCCAGCAGCTTGGAGGGGGCATATATAACTTATGGCTACACCTTC. Residues: CASSLEGAYITYGYTF.